The 25 T cell receptor beta chains given below trace back to one sample, sequenced in a study of blood T cell repertoires in COVID-19. The data were produced by immunoSEQ multiplex PCR, yet TCRdb's version contains in-frame clones alone and is incomplete. The sample gives approximately 75,000 clones, around 72% of which show up once; approximately 2.4% is in the top ten. Sequenced input: peripheral blood. The receptors derive from a human donor with acute or convalescent COVID-19. The donor label of this sample is uncertain.

The chain carries TRBV5-1 and TRBJ2-5; a weak D match, TRBD2 (5 bases). The V end lost 8 bases, the J end lost 6 bases, and 23 bases lay between the germline ends. Looked up from germline, CDR1 is SGHRS and CDR2 is YFSETQ. This CDR3 comprises 15 residues. The CDR3 sequence: CASTPAAPGLKTQYF. The CDR3 DNA follows: TGCGCCAGTACCCCCGCGGCACCGGGGTTGAAGACCCAGTACTTC.

The chain links TRBV6-1 to TRBJ2-7; the match to TRBD1 covers 7 bases. J gave up 7 bases and V 2 bases, and 5 bases lay outside the gene matches. Germline V lookup: CDR1 MNHNS, CDR2 SASEGT. The length of the CDR3 is 13 residues. The CDR3, as DNA: TGTGCCAGCAGTGAACAGGGGGTACGGGAGCAGTACGTC. It specifies CASSEQGVREQYV.

The CDR3 loop reads CASIPREGGRTDTQYF. For the CDR3, the DNA is TGTGCCAGCATCCCAAGGGAGGGGGGGCGCACAGATACGCAGTATTTT. The chain uses TRBV25-1 and TRBJ2-3; weak D call: TRBD2 (7 bases). The ends were cut back, 7 bases at V and 1 base at J, with 18 bases in the middle. The CDR3 has 16 amino acids. The germline V gene has CDR1 MGHDK and CDR2 SYGVNS.

The rearrangement uses TRBV27 and TRBJ1-2; the D is unclear. The CDR3 totals 14 residues. Trimming stripped 5 bases from V and 4 bases from J, with 14 bases between. Germline-derived CDR1 and CDR2 are MNHEY and SMNVEV (reference sequence). Here the CDR3 reads CASSMRPGSYGYTF. CDR3 bases: TGTGCCAGCAGTATGCGCCCGGGGAGCTATGGCTACACCTTC.

V is TRBV6-5 and J is TRBJ1-2; D possibly corresponds to TRBD1 (6 bases). The CDR3 is 14 residues long. In germline, CDR1 is MNHEY, CDR2 SVGAGI. Trimming cost V 6 bases and J 2 bases, with 13 bases left between them. This CDR3 is CASRDRWGNYGYTF. CDR3 bases: TGTGCCAGCAGAGACAGGTGGGGAAACTATGGCTACACCTTC.

The CDR3, as DNA: TGTGCCAGCAGCTTTCTGGCAGGGGCTAACTATGGCTACACCTTC. This sequence encodes CASSFLAGANYGYTF. The chain uses TRBV5-8 and TRBJ1-2, with D tentatively TRBD1 (6 bases). CDR1 SGHTS and CDR2 YDEGEE come from the germline V gene. The CDR3 runs to 15 residues. V gave up 2 bases and J gave up 0 bases, with 11 bases separating them.

This chain uses TRBV19 with TRBJ1-3; D is unclear. This CDR3 spans 15 amino acids. Trimming shortened V by 4 bases and J by 0 bases, and 10 bases separated the two germline ends. CDR1 and CDR2 from the germline V gene are LNHDA and SQIVND (reference sequence). The CDR3: CASSTSPRSGNTIYF. The CDR3 DNA is TGTGCCAGTAGTACCTCCCCCCGCTCTGGAAACACCATATATTTT.

The rearrangement links TRBV7-2 to TRBJ1-3; D is uncertain. The ends were cut back, 0 bases at V and 0 bases at J, with 9 bases in the middle. Looked up from germline, CDR1 is SGHTA and CDR2 is FQGNSA. There are 16 residues in the CDR3. CDR3 DNA sequence: TGTGCCAGCAGCTTAGCGGGCGTAGACTCTGGAAACACCATATATTTT. It translates to CASSLAGVDSGNTIYF.

This chain joins TRBV28 and TRBJ1-2; D remains ambiguous. Germline CDR1 reads MDHEN; CDR2 reads SYDVKM. The ends were cut back, 3 bases at V and 6 bases at J, with 14 bases in the middle. There are 14 residues in the CDR3. This CDR3 reads CASSLEHLLDGYTF. The CDR3 DNA sequence: TGTGCCAGCAGTTTGGAGCACCTTCTGGATGGCTACACCTTC.

The sample holds a few counts of this clone. The chain joins TRBV28 to TRBJ2-1; 7 bases match TRBD1. J lost 4 bases, V lost 2 bases, and 5 bases had no gene match. Germline V CDR1 and CDR2: MDHEN, SYDVKM. The CDR3 has 15 residues. The DNA of the CDR3 is TGTGCCAGCAGTTTAGGGGGACAGCTATACAATGAGCAGTTCTTC. Its translation is CASSLGGQLYNEQFF. Supplemented by reference TRBV28 and TRBJ2-1, the full variable domain reads DVKVTQSSRYLVKRTGEKVFLECVQDMDHENMFWYRQDPGLGLRLIYFSYDVKMKEKGDIPEGYSVSREKKERFSLILESASTNQTSMYLCASSLGGQLYNEQFFGPGTRLTVL.

The CDR3 loop is CASSRQRGSSGNTIYF. CDR3 DNA: TGTGCCAGCAGCCGGCAACGAGGGAGTTCTGGAAACACCATATATTTT. The chain employs TRBV3-1 (or the pseudogene TRBV3-2) and TRBJ1-3; D is undetermined. Germline V gene data show CDR1 as LGHDT and CDR2 as YNNKEL (reference sequence). The CDR3 is 16 amino acids. V gave up 4 bases and J gave up 1 base, with 14 bases separating them.

This clone appeared once. The genes are TRBV19 and TRBJ2-3; tentative D call: TRBD1 (5 bases). The germline CDR1 and CDR2 sequences are LNHDA and SQIVND (reference sequence). The CDR3 totals 17 residues. V was shortened by 1 base and J by 6 bases, with 20 bases between the two germline ends. The DNA for the CDR3 is TGTGCCAGTAGTATAGGGGGCGGAAACACAAGGACCGATACGCAGTATTTT. The encoded protein is CASSIGGGNTRTDTQYF.

The chain uses TRBV5-6 and TRBJ2-3; 10 positions agree with TRBD2. J lost 2 bases, V lost 5 bases, and 5 bases had no gene match. The CDR3 covers 15 residues. CDR1 and CDR2 from the germline V gene are SGHDT and YYEEEE. This CDR3 is CASRVSGGATDTQYF. The CDR3 DNA follows: TGTGCCAGCAGAGTGAGCGGGGGGGCCACAGATACGCAGTATTTT.

This chain joins TRBV6-5 and TRBJ1-1; 7 bases align to TRBD1. CDR3 size: 14 residues. The V gene's germline CDR1 is MNHEY and CDR2 SVGAGI. With 10 bases clipped from V and 3 bases from J, the junction kept 11 bases outside the gene matches. The CDR3 DNA is TGTGCCACCACACGACAGGGTCCGGACACTGAAGCTTTCTTT. Protein product: CATTRQGPDTEAFF.

The chain is built from TRBV27 and TRBJ1-1; 10 nucleotides agree with TRBD1. From germline, CDR1 is MNHEY and CDR2 SMNVEV (reference sequence). The CDR3 loop spans 15 amino acids. V lost 6 bases and J lost 2; bases outside the gene matches: 6. CDR3 DNA sequence: TGTGCCAGCAGCCGGGACAGGGGACCCAACACTGAAGCTTTCTTT. Translation gives CASSRDRGPNTEAFF.

The rearrangement links TRBV4-1 to TRBJ2-6; D is unclear. Germline CDR1 and CDR2: MGHRA and YSYEKL. Deletions cut 4 bases from V and 2 bases from J, with 9 bases between. The CDR3 runs 15 residues. As DNA, the CDR3 is TGCGCCAGCAGCCGAACAGTTACTGGGGCCAACGTCCTGACTTTC. This sequence encodes CASSRTVTGANVLTF.

The chain recombines TRBV24-1 with TRBJ1-5; 10 positions match TRBD1. Germline values: CDR1 KGHDR, CDR2 SFDVKD. The ends lost 10 bases at V and 6 bases at J; junction bases unmatched: 5. The CDR3 has 13 residues. The CDR3 DNA is TGTGCCACGGGGACAGGGGCGACTCAGCCCCAGCATTTT. This codes for CATGTGATQPQHF.

V usage is TRBV18 and J usage is TRBJ1-1; 7 bases agree with TRBD1. The CDR3 contains 13 residues. Losses at the gene ends were 2 bases for V and 5 bases for J; bases not matched to a gene: 2. CDR1 KGHSH and CDR2 LQKENI come from the germline V gene. The DNA for the CDR3 is TGTGCCAGCTCACCAGCAGGGGGGACTGAAGCTTTCTTT. It encodes CASSPAGGTEAFF.

This clone was seen a single time. J is TRBJ1-2 and V is TRBV28; TRBD1 matches at 10 bases. The length of the CDR3 is 14 residues. The V segment lost 6 bases and the J segment 5 bases; nucleotides outside the gene matches: 6. Germline V gene lookup returns CDR1 MDHEN and CDR2 SYDVKM. CDR3 loop: CASRGQGKGYGYTF. CDR3 coding DNA: TGTGCCAGCAGGGGACAGGGGAAAGGGTATGGCTACACCTTC.

CDR3 sequence (DNA): TGTGCCAGCAGCCAAGAGACAGGGGTCAAAAACATTCAGTACTTC. It yields the protein CASSQETGVKNIQYF. The gene calls are TRBV4-2 and TRBJ2-4; 8 nucleotides match TRBD1. The trim removed 0 bases at V and 3 bases at J, leaving 1 base unmatched. Looked up from germline, CDR1 is LGHNA and CDR2 is YNFKEQ. The CDR3 consists of 15 residues.

The V call is TRBV6-2 or TRBV6-3, the J call TRBJ1-1, with 10 positions matching TRBD1. The CDR3 consists of 15 residues. The V and J ends lost 5 bases and 5 bases, in that order; junction bases with no gene match: 8. Germline CDR1 reads MNHEY; CDR2 reads SVGEGT. The CDR3 sequence is CASSTDRGQGTEAFF. The CDR3, as DNA: TGTGCCAGCAGTACCGACAGGGGGCAGGGGACTGAAGCTTTCTTT.

A few counts support this clone. The chain links TRBV5-4 to TRBJ1-6; 7 bases align to TRBD1. The CDR3 runs 13 residues. V lost 4 bases to trimming and J lost 10 bases; unmatched junction nucleotides: 5. Germline values: CDR1 SGHNT, CDR2 YYREEE (reference sequence). The CDR3 sequence is CASSPDRVSPLHF. CDR3 nucleotides: TGTGCCAGCAGCCCCGACAGGGTCTCACCCCTCCACTTT.

The chain is built from TRBV21-1 and TRBJ1-3; TRBD1 is taken as the D call from the table, unchecked against the DNA. TRBV21-1 is a recognized pseudogene. This CDR3 is 16 amino acids long. CDR3 residues: CASSKDRVLSGNTIYF. In DNA, the CDR3 is TGTGCCAGCAGCAAGGACAGGGTGCTCTCTGGAAACACCATATATTTT.

The CDR3 region has the DNA TGTGCCATCAAACACGACTACGCCTACGAGCAGTACTTC. It codes for CAIKHDYAYEQYF. The chain joins TRBV10-3 to TRBJ2-7, with D perhaps TRBD2 (5 bases). Trimming took 7 bases from V and 2 from J, leaving 12 bases between them. The CDR3 is 13 amino acids. Per the germline V gene, CDR1 is ENHRY and CDR2 is SYGVKD.

The rearrangement joins TRBV24-1 to TRBJ2-5, with 8 bases identical to TRBD1. The germline gives CDR1 KGHDR, CDR2 SFDVKD. This CDR3 region has 14 residues. The V segment lost 4 bases and the J segment 4 bases; nucleotides outside the gene matches: 4. The CDR3 spells CATSDGQGAETQYF. The DNA of the CDR3 is TGTGCCACCAGTGACGGACAGGGTGCAGAGACCCAGTACTTC.